Listed below are T cell receptor beta chains from one sample, sequenced in a study of TIL therapy for anti-PD-1-resistant metastatic lung cancer. The table came from immunoSEQ multiplex PCR; TCRdb's copy has only in-frame clones and leaves some out. Seen here are about 50,000 clones, around 64% observed once, and the top ten hold about 6%. The sample was tumor tissue, taken at baseline. The receptors derive from a person aged 25 to 79 with non-small cell lung cancer. CDR3s include the opening cysteine and the closing phenylalanine or tryptophan. The order of the fields is clone size, D gene, V gene, J gene, CDR3 DNA, CDR3 protein. A D gene is named only where the DNA matches it firmly. Rows may omit the clone size; those that give it use once, few, many or a size class.

size: few
D: TRBD1
V: TRBV4-1
J: TRBJ1-3
DNA: TGCGCCAGCAGCCCCTCGGGACAGCTCTCTGGAAACACCATATATTTT
CDR3: CASSPSGQLSGNTIYF

size: NA
D: NA
V: TRBV9
J: TRBJ1-3
DNA: TGTGCCAGCAGCCGACTGGGGGATAGCTCTGGAAACACCATATATTTT
CDR3: CASSRLGDSSGNTIYF

size: NA
D: TRBD2
V: TRBV2
J: TRBJ2-5
DNA: TGTGCCAGCAGGGCCCTAGGGGGTAGCGGGGCAGAGACCCAGTACTTC
CDR3: CASRALGGSGAETQYF

size: NA
D: TRBD1
V: TRBV19
J: TRBJ1-2
DNA: TGTGCCAGTAGTATTCCGACAGGGGGCGGTGGCTACACCTTC
CDR3: CASSIPTGGGGYTF

size: few
D: TRBD1
V: TRBV7-6
J: TRBJ2-2
DNA: TGTGCCAGCAGCTACCCGGGACAGGGTAACACCGGGGAGCTGTTTTTT
CDR3: CASSYPGQGNTGELFF

size: NA
D: NA
V: TRBV11-3
J: TRBJ2-3
DNA: TGTGCCAGCAACCGCGGGCACTCAACAGATACGCAGTATTTT
CDR3: CASNRGHSTDTQYF

size: NA
D: NA
V: TRBV28
J: TRBJ1-5
DNA: TGTGCCAGCAGTTTAAGGGCCCTGAGGGGCCCCCAGCATTTT
CDR3: CASSLRALRGPQHF

size: NA
D: NA
V: TRBV5-1
J: TRBJ2-4
DNA: TGCGCCAGCAGCTCCTCAGGGTCGGGAAACATTCAGTACTTC
CDR3: CASSSSGSGNIQYF

size: NA
D: NA
V: TRBV27
J: TRBJ1-5
DNA: TGTGCCAGCAGTCGTATTTCGAACACAGGGAAACAGCCCCAGCATTTT
CDR3: CASSRISNTGKQPQHF

size: NA
D: NA
V: TRBV6-5
J: TRBJ2-3
DNA: TGTGCCAGCAGACCGGGAGTGCAGATAAGGGTGCAGTATTTT
CDR3: CASRPGVQIRVQYF

size: few
D: NA
V: TRBV7-3
J: TRBJ2-2
DNA: TGTGCCAGCAGCCATGCGGCTGGATACACCGGGGAGCTGTTTTTT
CDR3: CASSHAAGYTGELFF

size: NA
D: NA
V: TRBV29-1
J: TRBJ1-1
DNA: TGCAGCGTACGACCCCTAAGGAGCACTGAAGCTTTCTTT
CDR3: CSVRPLRSTEAFF

size: NA
D: NA
V: TRBV20-1
J: TRBJ2-1
DNA: TGCAGTGCTAGACTGGGCAATGAGCAGTTCTTC
CDR3: CSARLGNEQFF

size: few
D: NA
V: TRBV2
J: TRBJ2-7
DNA: TGTGCCAGCAGTGTTCCCTCACTGAATTACGAGCAGTACTTC
CDR3: CASSVPSLNYEQYF

size: few
D: NA
V: TRBV27
J: TRBJ1-1
DNA: TGTGCCAGCAGTTCTGACATCCAGAACACTGAAGCTTTCTTT
CDR3: CASSSDIQNTEAFF

size: NA
D: TRBD1
V: TRBV4-3
J: TRBJ2-5
DNA: TGCGCCAGCAGCCACGGGACAGGGGGCTACGAGACCCAGTACTTC
CDR3: CASSHGTGGYETQYF

size: medium-sized
D: TRBD1
V: TRBV28
J: TRBJ2-1
DNA: TGTGCCAGCAGGAGCCCCGGGACAGGGGTCAATGAGCAGTTCTTC
CDR3: CASRSPGTGVNEQFF

size: NA
D: NA
V: TRBV28
J: TRBJ1-6
DNA: TGTGCCAGCGAATTACCAGGGGTTTCACCCCTCCACTTT
CDR3: CASELPGVSPLHF

size: NA
D: NA
V: TRBV7-8
J: TRBJ2-3
DNA: TGTGCCAGCAGCCCATACCAACAGGGAACGCAGTATTTT
CDR3: CASSPYQQGTQYF

size: few
D: NA
V: TRBV4-1
J: TRBJ1-5
DNA: TGCGCCAGCAGCCAAGGCCTTAGGGATGAGCCCCAGCATTTT
CDR3: CASSQGLRDEPQHF

size: NA
D: TRBD2
V: TRBV7-8
J: TRBJ2-2
DNA: TGTGCCAGCAGCTTACGGGGGGGGACCGGGGAGCTGTTTTTT
CDR3: CASSLRGGTGELFF

size: NA
D: NA
V: TRBV6-6
J: TRBJ2-1
DNA: TGTGCCACTTCGCGGGACTCCTACAATGAGCAGTTCTTC
CDR3: CATSRDSYNEQFF

size: few
D: NA
V: TRBV6-5
J: TRBJ1-5
DNA: TGTGCCAGCAGTTACTCCGGGAGGGATCAGCCCCAGCATTTT
CDR3: CASSYSGRDQPQHF

size: NA
D: TRBD1
V: TRBV9
J: TRBJ2-2
DNA: TGTGCCAGCAGCGTTTCCGGGACAGGGTACACCGGGGAGCTGTTTTTT
CDR3: CASSVSGTGYTGELFF

size: NA
D: NA
V: TRBV29-1
J: TRBJ1-3
DNA: TGCAGCGTTGAGGGGAACGGAAACACCATATATTTT
CDR3: CSVEGNGNTIYF

size: once
D: TRBD1
V: TRBV6-5
J: TRBJ2-7
DNA: TGTGCCAGCAGTCAAACGGGACAGGGGCTCTACGAGCAGTACTTC
CDR3: CASSQTGQGLYEQYF

size: NA
D: TRBD2
V: TRBV5-4
J: TRBJ2-5
DNA: TGTGCCAGCAGCCCCGGGAGCGGGGGTCACCAAGAGACCCAGTACTTC
CDR3: CASSPGSGGHQETQYF

size: NA
D: TRBD2
V: TRBV4-3
J: TRBJ2-1
DNA: TGCGCCAGCAGCCAAGATAGGGCTAGCGGCCCCCTCAATGAGCAGTTCTTC
CDR3: CASSQDRASGPLNEQFF

size: medium-sized
D: NA
V: TRBV25-1
J: TRBJ1-2
DNA: TGTGCCAGCACGACCGGTACCTATGGCTACACCTTC
CDR3: CASTTGTYGYTF

size: NA
D: NA
V: TRBV29-1
J: TRBJ2-4
DNA: TGCAGCTTCCTCCAAAGCAAAAACATTCAGTACTTC
CDR3: CSFLQSKNIQYF

size: NA
D: TRBD1
V: TRBV10-3
J: TRBJ1-1
DNA: TGTGCCATCAGTGAGGTAGGACAGGGGATGAACACTGAAGCTTTCTTT
CDR3: CAISEVGQGMNTEAFF

size: NA
D: NA
V: TRBV7-6
J: TRBJ2-2
DNA: TGTGCCAGCAGCTTAAGAGCCCAGGGAGCCGGGGAGCTGTTTTTT
CDR3: CASSLRAQGAGELFF

size: NA
D: NA
V: TRBV2
J: TRBJ2-1
DNA: TGTGCCAGCAGCGTGACCCCTTGGGATGAGCAGTTCTTC
CDR3: CASSVTPWDEQFF

size: NA
D: NA
V: TRBV18
J: TRBJ1-1
DNA: TGTGCCAGCTCACCGGGGGGGGGCGGAGGCACTGAAGCTTTCTTT
CDR3: CASSPGGGGGTEAFF

size: once
D: TRBD1
V: TRBV2
J: TRBJ2-3
DNA: TGTGCCAGCACCTGGACAGGGACAAACACAGATACGCAGTATTTT
CDR3: CASTWTGTNTDTQYF

size: NA
D: NA
V: TRBV7-9
J: TRBJ1-5
DNA: TGTGCCGGAGTTCGGGGGAGCGCAGGGCCGAAACATTTT
CDR3: CAGVRGSAGPKHF

size: once
D: NA
V: TRBV11-2
J: TRBJ1-2
DNA: TGTGCCAGCACTCCAACCAGGGGCGGCTATGGCTACACCTTC
CDR3: CASTPTRGGYGYTF

size: NA
D: NA
V: TRBV11-2
J: TRBJ2-3
DNA: TGTGCCAGCAGCTTAGAGGGTCTCACAGATACGCAGTATTTT
CDR3: CASSLEGLTDTQYF

size: NA
D: NA
V: TRBV6-6
J: TRBJ2-7
DNA: TGTGCCAGCAGTGACGACAGTCCCTACGAGCAGTACTTC
CDR3: CASSDDSPYEQYF

size: NA
D: NA
V: TRBV5-4
J: TRBJ2-7
DNA: TGTGCCAGCAGCACGACTCGCTCCTACGAGCAGTACTTC
CDR3: CASSTTRSYEQYF

size: once
D: TRBD2
V: TRBV6-1
J: TRBJ2-7
DNA: TGTGCCAGCAGTGAAGTAGCGGGGGCATACGAGCAGTACTTC
CDR3: CASSEVAGAYEQYF

size: NA
D: NA
V: TRBV2
J: TRBJ1-1
DNA: TGTGCCAGCCTCGGGGAGAACACTGAAGCTTTCTTT
CDR3: CASLGENTEAFF

size: NA
D: NA
V: TRBV4-3
J: TRBJ2-3
DNA: TGCGCCAGCAGCCTGCAGGGCACAGATACGCAGTATTTT
CDR3: CASSLQGTDTQYF

size: NA
D: NA
V: TRBV5-3
J: TRBJ2-3
DNA: TGTGCCAGAAGCTTGGCAGAGCATAAAGATACGCAGTATTTT
CDR3: CARSLAEHKDTQYF

size: NA
D: TRBD2
V: TRBV6-1
J: TRBJ2-4
DNA: TGTGCCACCGGACTAGCGGGAACCAAAAACATTCAGTACTTC
CDR3: CATGLAGTKNIQYF

size: NA
D: NA
V: TRBV2
J: TRBJ1-1
DNA: TGTGCCAGCAGATTGCCCTCTCAGGGCCCCACTGAAGCTTTCTTT
CDR3: CASRLPSQGPTEAFF

size: few
D: TRBD1
V: TRBV7-9
J: TRBJ2-7
DNA: TGTGCCAGCAGCCAGCCGGGGACAGGGGCCTACGAGCAGTACTTC
CDR3: CASSQPGTGAYEQYF

size: NA
D: NA
V: TRBV5-5
J: TRBJ1-1
DNA: TGTGCCAGCACCTTCCACTCGAGGGGAGGGACTGAAGCTTTCTTT
CDR3: CASTFHSRGGTEAFF

size: NA
D: NA
V: TRBV27
J: TRBJ1-2
DNA: TGTGCCAGCAGTTTAGGCCTAAAGGACTATGGCTACACCTTC
CDR3: CASSLGLKDYGYTF

size: NA
D: NA
V: TRBV21-1
J: TRBJ2-7
DNA: TGCCAGGGGAACAGGCCGTCCTACGAGCAGTACTTC
CDR3: CQGNRPSYEQYF

size: NA
D: NA
V: TRBV30
J: TRBJ2-7
DNA: TGTGCCTCCTCAGGGGAAAGCTCCTACGAGCAGTACTTC
CDR3: CASSGESSYEQYF

size: NA
D: NA
V: TRBV28
J: TRBJ1-2
DNA: TGTGCCAGCAGCTCCACCCGGTGGGGCCCCGGCTACACCTTC
CDR3: CASSSTRWGPGYTF